The 21 T cell receptor beta chains below come from one sample, sequenced in a study of CD8 T cells in ankylosing spondylitis. Study-level findings and limits: Apparently characteristic of ankylosing spondylitis blood was a TCR beta motif (eight highly homologous variants).

Via MiXCR, TCRdb re-called the 5' RACE reads, giving one row per CDR3 protein. The data contain under 850,000 distinct CDR3 sequences, 15% to 20% of them seen just once; the ten biggest clones take up around 19%. Their antigens remain unidentified. The sequencing input was blood, either unsorted or a sorted T cell fraction (not recorded which). All receptors derive from a male donor with ankylosing spondylitis.

The V gene is TRBV5-1, the J gene TRBJ1-6; tentative D call: TRBD1 (6 bases). Per germline, CDR1 SGHRS and CDR2 YFSETQ. The CDR3 length is 19 residues. Trimming took 4 bases from V and 2 from J, leaving 22 bases between them. Here the CDR3 DNA reads TGCGCCAGCAGCCGGACCCTGAGGGGGGTTGGCACCTATAATTCACCCCTCCACTTT. Amino acids: CASSRTLRGVGTYNSPLHF.

The rearrangement links TRBV6-5 to TRBJ2-3, with TRBD1 as a possible D gene (5 bases). Trimming shortened V by 4 bases and J by 2 bases, and 10 bases separated the two germline ends. Germline CDR1 reads MNHEY; CDR2 reads SVGAGI. This CDR3 has 14 residues. CDR3 DNA: TGTGCCAGCAGTTCCCAGGGCCTCACAGATACGCAGTATTTT. This sequence encodes CASSSQGLTDTQYF.

The genes are TRBV30 and TRBJ1-1, with D unresolved. The V gene lost 1 base and the J gene lost 1 base, with 13 bases spanning the gap. This CDR3 is 15 amino acids long. The V gene's germline CDR1 is GTSNPN and CDR2 SVGIG (reference sequence). CDR3 sequence: CAWSDWFVENTEAFF. CDR3 bases: TGTGCCTGGAGTGACTGGTTTGTCGAGAACACTGAAGCTTTCTTT.

The chain combines TRBV5-3 with TRBJ2-7; 8 nucleotides line up with TRBD1. Being an ORF, TRBV5-3 has a function that is uncertain. The CDR3 contains 14 residues. Losses at the gene ends were 3 bases for V and 4 bases for J; bases not matched to a gene: 6. The CDR3 protein is CARSSGQDPYEQYF. The CDR3 nucleotides read TGTGCCAGAAGCTCGGGACAGGACCCTTACGAGCAGTACTTC.

This clonotype showed up many times. The genes are TRBV12-3 or TRBV12-4 and TRBJ1-1; unclear D gene. The germline V and J ends were trimmed by 7 bases and 1 base, with 13 bases remaining between them. The CDR3 runs to 14 residues. CDR3 amino acids: CASNPGRGNTEAFF. The DNA for the CDR3 is TGTGCCAGCAACCCCGGTCGGGGGAACACTGAAGCTTTCTTT.

This clonotype has a handful of counts. The V call is TRBV20-1, the J call TRBJ2-7; 12 bases fit TRBD1. With V trimmed by 6 bases and J by 3 bases, 9 bases remained unmatched. The CDR3 contains 15 residues. In germline, CDR1 is DFQATT, CDR2 SNEGSKA (reference sequence). DNA for the CDR3: TGCAGTGCCAGAAGGGACAGGGGGCTAATCTACGAGCAGTACTTC. This encodes CSARRDRGLIYEQYF.

The chain couples TRBV28 to TRBJ2-1; no firm D call. V was clipped by 1 base and J by 9 bases, with 7 bases between them. The V gene's germline CDR1 is MDHEN and CDR2 SYDVKM. The CDR3 has 12 amino acids. CDR3 nucleotide sequence: TGTGCCAGCAGTTTATTCCGAGGTGAGCAGTTCTTC. Its translation is CASSLFRGEQFF. Looking up the rest from reference TRBV28 and TRBJ2-1 gives the full variable domain: DVKVTQSSRYLVKRTGEKVFLECVQDMDHENMFWYRQDPGLGLRLIYFSYDVKMKEKGDIPEGYSVSREKKERFSLILESASTNQTSMYLCASSLFRGEQFFGPGTRLTVL.

This clonotype came up a few times. The chain has TRBV27 and TRBJ2-7; 7 bases are a match to TRBD2. The CDR3 consists of 13 residues. Germline CDR1 is MNHEY and CDR2 is SMNVEV (reference sequence). The V segment lost 3 bases and the J segment 2 bases; nucleotides outside the gene matches: 1. In nucleotides, the CDR3 is TGTGCCAGCAGTTTTCGGGGGGCCTACGAGCAGTACTTC. Encoded protein: CASSFRGAYEQYF.

There are a few counts of this clonotype. V gene TRBV12-3 or TRBV12-4 combines with J gene TRBJ1-1; maybe TRBD1 (5 bases). V was trimmed by 3 bases and J by 5 bases, leaving 10 bases between them. The CDR3 totals 13 residues. CDR3 residues: CASSFWGGTEAFF. Written as DNA, the CDR3 is TGTGCCAGCAGTTTCTGGGGGGGGACTGAAGCTTTCTTT.

This clonotype was found a few times. The chain has TRBV12-5 and TRBJ2-2; 8 bases are shared with TRBD1. CDR1 LGHNT and CDR2 FRNRAP come from the germline V gene. The V gene end was trimmed by 0 bases and the J gene end by 1 base; junction bases not matched to a gene: 16. The CDR3 has 21 residues. This CDR3 reads CASGLVHSIRDRLENTGELFF. The CDR3 nucleotides are TGTGCTAGTGGTTTGGTACATTCTATCAGGGACAGGCTCGAGAACACCGGGGAGCTGTTTTTT.

V and J are TRBV20-1 and TRBJ2-2; TRBD2 aligns across 7 bases. The CDR3 extends over 16 amino acids. Germline V gene lookup returns CDR1 DFQATT and CDR2 SNEGSKA (reference sequence). Trimming took 6 bases from V and 3 from J; bases not matched to a gene: 13. The CDR3: CSAPKGRAGHTGELFF. The DNA of the CDR3 is TGCAGTGCCCCGAAGGGGAGAGCGGGGCACACCGGGGAGCTGTTTTTT.

This clonotype was seen only a few times. The chain recombines TRBV20-1 with TRBJ1-2; a possible D gene is TRBD1 (6 bases). The V end was cut by 0 bases, the J end by 5 bases, with 19 bases between. Germline CDR1 and CDR2: DFQATT and SNEGSKA (reference sequence). The CDR3 sequence is 16 residues long. CDR3: CSARDRNPDSPYGYTF. The CDR3, as DNA: TGCAGTGCTAGAGATAGGAACCCGGACAGCCCGTATGGCTACACCTTC.

This clonotype was detected a few times. The V call is TRBV7-2, the J call TRBJ2-7; 10 nucleotides align to TRBD2. CDR1 is SGHTA and CDR2 is FQGNSA in the germline V gene. After removal of 4 bases from V and 3 bases from J, the junction contained 3 bases not matched to a gene. The CDR3 consists of 14 residues. This CDR3 is CASSWASGSYEQYF. For the CDR3, the DNA is TGTGCCAGCAGCTGGGCTAGCGGGAGCTACGAGCAGTACTTC.

Only a few counts were recorded for this clonotype. The genes are TRBV5-1 and TRBJ1-2; weak D call: TRBD1 (5 bases). The germline V gene encodes CDR1 SGHRS and CDR2 YFSETQ. V was clipped by 4 bases and J by 8 bases, with 18 bases between them. The CDR3 is made up of 14 amino acids. CDR3 DNA sequence: TGCGCCAGCAGCCGGGAAGTTGGGGCGCAAGGCTACACCTTC. It specifies CASSREVGAQGYTF.

V usage is TRBV12-3 or TRBV12-4 and J usage is TRBJ2-7; D gene unclear. Trimming took off 4 bases at V and 1 base at J, with 11 bases between the two ends. The CDR3 length is 14 residues. CDR3 sequence (DNA): TGTGCCAGCAGTTATGGCGGTAAATCCTACGAGCAGTACTTC. This translates into CASSYGGKSYEQYF.

V and J are TRBV6-1 and TRBJ1-1; 7 nucleotides agree with TRBD1. The trim removed 4 bases at V and 0 bases at J, leaving 11 bases unmatched. This CDR3 contains 17 residues. The germline CDR1 and CDR2 sequences are MNHNS and SASEGT. CDR3 protein: CASSADRSIRLNTEAFF. CDR3 sequence (DNA): TGTGCCAGCAGTGCGGACAGGAGCATCCGACTGAACACTGAAGCTTTCTTT.

CDR3 sequence: CASSYGTGITYEQYF. CDR3 sequence (DNA): TGTGCCAGCAGCTATGGGACAGGGATCACCTACGAGCAGTACTTC. V is TRBV7-2 and J is TRBJ2-7; 9 bases map to TRBD1. The junction had 6 bases not matched to a gene; V was cut back by 4 bases and J by 2 bases. This CDR3 has 15 residues. The V gene's germline CDR1 is SGHTA and CDR2 FQGNSA. The entire variable domain, with the rest obtained from reference TRBV7-2 and TRBJ2-7, is as follows: GAGVSQSPSNKVTEKGKDVELRCDPISGHTALYWYRQSLGQGLEFLIYFQGNSAPDKSGLPSDRFSAERTGGSVSTLTIQRTQQEDSAVYLCASSYGTGITYEQYFGPGTRLTVT.

This clonotype has only a few counts. The rearrangement links TRBV20-1 to TRBJ2-5; D remains ambiguous. Germline CDR1 reads DFQATT; CDR2 reads SNEGSKA (reference sequence). The germline V and J ends were trimmed by 6 bases and 1 base, with 12 bases remaining between them. This CDR3 is 13 amino acids long. CDR3 nucleotide sequence: TGCAGTGCCGTAGCAACAAGCCAAGAGACCCAGTACTTC. Its protein product is CSAVATSQETQYF.

V and J are TRBV11-2 and TRBJ2-3; TRBD1 might be the D (5 bases). V was clipped by 0 bases and J by 0 bases, with 19 bases between them. This CDR3 spans 19 amino acids. Germline CDR1 reads SGHAT; CDR2 reads FQNNGV. This CDR3 reads CASSLDYPWGGASTDTQYF. The CDR3 nucleotides are TGTGCCAGCAGCTTAGATTACCCCTGGGGTGGGGCTAGCACAGATACGCAGTATTTT.

This clonotype was seen just once. The chain is built from TRBV6-5 and TRBJ2-5; the match to TRBD2 covers 11 bases. Trimming took 1 base from V and 3 from J; bases not matched to a gene: 10. Germline-derived CDR1 and CDR2 are MNHEY and SVGAGI. The CDR3 covers 18 residues. The CDR3 nucleotides are TGTGCCAGCAGTTACTATTCCTTTGGGACTAGCGGAAAAGAGACCCAGTACTTC. It encodes CASSYYSFGTSGKETQYF.

This clonotype was observed a handful of times. The V call is TRBV5-5, the J call TRBJ1-1; 10 positions match TRBD1. The CDR3 spans 17 residues. From germline, CDR1 is SGHKS and CDR2 YYEKEE (reference sequence). V lost 3 bases to trimming and J lost 3 bases; unmatched junction nucleotides: 11. CDR3 sequence (DNA): TGTGCCAGCAGCTCTTACTTGGGGGACAGGGGTCACACTGAAGCTTTCTTT. Translation: CASSSYLGDRGHTEAFF.